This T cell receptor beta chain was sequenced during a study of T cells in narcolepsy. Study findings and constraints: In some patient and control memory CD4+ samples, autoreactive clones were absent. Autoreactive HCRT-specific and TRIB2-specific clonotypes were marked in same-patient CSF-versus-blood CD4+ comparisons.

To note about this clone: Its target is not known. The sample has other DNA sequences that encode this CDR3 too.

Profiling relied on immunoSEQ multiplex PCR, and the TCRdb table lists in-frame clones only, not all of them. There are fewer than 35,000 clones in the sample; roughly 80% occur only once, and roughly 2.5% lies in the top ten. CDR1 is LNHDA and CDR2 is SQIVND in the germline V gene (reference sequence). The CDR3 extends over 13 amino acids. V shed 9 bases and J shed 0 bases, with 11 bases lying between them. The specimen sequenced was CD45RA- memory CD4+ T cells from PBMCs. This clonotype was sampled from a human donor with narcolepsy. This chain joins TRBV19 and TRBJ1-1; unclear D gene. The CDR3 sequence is CASADYMNTEAFF. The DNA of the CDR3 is TGTGCCAGCGCAGATTACATGAACACTGAAGCTTTCTTT.